This T cell receptor (beta chain) appears in the sequencing data of a study of blood T cell repertoires in COVID-19 (TCRdb year 2020). General notes on the study: Samples covering the acute and convalescent phases of COVID-19 were provided by collaborators in the United States, Italy and Spain. The repertoires were made available in a free public database intended to serve as a resource for research on the immune response to SARS-CoV-2. Where available, HLA class I and class II types were obtained from metadata supplied by the sample provider rather than from assay-based typing. The prospective study material was composed of cDNA or gDNA derived from T cells, B-cell-depleted T cells, or PBMCs. Samples were obtained from the ongoing ImmuneRACE study (first 160 participants) and from 1,254 subjects provided by 6 global collaborators. A de-identified subject ID, COVID-19 status, age in years and sex were almost always included in the sample metadata. Subjects who had been exposed to COVID-19, were actively infected with it, or had recovered from it provided the deeply sampled blood TCRbeta repertoires that made up the dataset.

Inclusive of the bounding cysteine and phenylalanine, the CDR3 is 12 residues long. The sequence is cut down to CDR3 DNA, 36 bases in frame from base 1. Taken from the germline V gene (reference sequence), the CDR1 and CDR2 loops are GTSNPN and SVGIG. The V end loses 4 bases and the J end loses 4 bases, and a stretch of 8 bases separates them. The full study reports these points: How much clinical and demographic metadata was included differed by source and by participant, and the metadata was provided uncurated.

In the prospective study, participants were roughly 18 to 89 years old, resided in under 30 geographic areas of the United States, and were enrolled through a virtual design. In the prospective study, participants were assigned to cohorts based on the clinical history participants reported in a screening survey and a study questionnaire. Recovered participants in ImmuneRACE Cohort 3 were defined by two consecutive negative NP/OP PCR tests, clearance by a healthcare professional, or resolution of symptoms. In the prospective study, mobile phlebotomists collected whole blood, serum and a nasopharyngeal or oropharyngeal swab from each participant. Prospective study participants could optionally give additional blood draws and questionnaires over an approximately two-month period. Prospective study blood samples were shipped either frozen or at room temperature before DNA extraction. With respect to this clone: The specificity of this receptor is unknown. No much larger clone exists at a distance of one base, and base qualities are not known.

The immunoSEQ Assay, a bias-controlled multiplex PCR, was used to amplify TCRbeta CDR3 regions from genomic DNA. The published analysis was carried out like this. The number of nucleated cells in each sample was estimated from the amplification of reference gene primers within the assay. To quantify the absolute abundance of each unique TCRbeta CDR3 rearrangement, sequence reads were collapsed and filtered. For each sample, productive Simpson clonality was calculated by taking the square root of Simpson's diversity index across productive rearrangements. TCRdb provides this immuneACCESS table in a form limited to in-frame rearrangements. Some clones are lacking; in checked studies, under half of them reflect an unresolved V gene, and why the rest are absent is not known. V and J calls and clone size follow that table, whereas D and trimming were derived from the DNA. The sample table shows around 330,000 clones, and about 87% are seen once. The top ten hold around 9% of the sample.

This TCR was sampled from a woman under 30 who had recovered from COVID-19. The sequence joins TRBV30 to TRBJ1-3, with the D gene not clear enough to name. The specimen was PBMCs or T cells enriched from blood (not recorded which). The CDR3 reads as follows: CAWKLGGNTIYF. The bases are TGTGCCTGGAAACTAGGGGGAAACACCATATATTTT.